This T cell receptor beta chain came from a study of blood T cell repertoires in COVID-19. Using immunoSEQ multiplex PCR, the repertoire was profiled, and TCRdb retains in-frame clones only, with some absent. The sample consists of 90,000 to 100,000 clones, about four fifths of them appearing once. Germline V CDR1 and CDR2: SQVTM, ANQGSEA. This CDR3 has 13 amino acids. This clone was observed a single time. The chain uses TRBV29-1 and TRBJ2-3; D may be TRBD2 (6 bases). This clonotype originated in a man aged 65 to 85 with active or convalescent COVID-19. Sequencing was performed on peripheral blood. The CDR3 is CGIAVPGTDTQYF. The DNA for the CDR3 is TGCGGCATAGCGGTGCCGGGCACAGATACGCAGTATTTT.